This T cell receptor beta chain was sequenced in a study of T cell responses to AZD1222 COVID-19 vaccine. Some second doses came at about 4 weeks and others at about 12 weeks; these were pooled. On this clone itself: What it recognizes is unknown. A junction boundary mismatches the germline segment, possibly from a read error.

The CDR3 has 17 amino acids. Germline CDR1 reads GTSNPN; CDR2 reads SVGIG (reference sequence). Study conclusions and caveats: Targeting of unmutated variant regions was reportedly seen in nearly half of spike-specific TCRs. Repertoires in all cases were sampled only once the peak T cell response had passed. There were mostly white British donors and more females than males, and clonal diversity was possibly underestimated.

Measured with immunoSEQ multiplex PCR; TCRdb has only the in-frame clones, and not every one. The sample includes 100,000 to 150,000 clones, roughly 92% of them seen just once. The origin of this receptor is an adult who received the AZD1222 COVID-19 vaccine. The genes are TRBV30 and TRBJ2-1; TRBD2 matches at 7 bases. The source material was peripheral blood, sampled 28 days after the second AZD1222 dose. CDR3 sequence (DNA): TGTGCCTGTAGTGAGGGGCTAGGCGCGGGAGCCCCCAATGAGCAGTTCTTC. This sequence encodes CACSEGLGAGAPNEQFF.